These 32 T cell receptor beta chains came from one sample sequenced in a study of blood T cell repertoires in COVID-19. Clones were read by immunoSEQ multiplex PCR, and TCRdb kept only the in-frame ones, dropping some. The sample carries about 260,000 clones, about four fifths recorded once. Material: peripheral blood. These receptors came from a woman aged 40 to 50 who had recovered from COVID-19.

V usage is TRBV27 and J usage is TRBJ1-2; D perhaps matches TRBD1 (6 bases). The CDR3 runs 14 residues. Germline loops: CDR1 MNHEY, CDR2 SMNVEV (reference sequence). The V end was cut by 6 bases, the J end by 4 bases, with 15 bases between. CDR3 loop: CASRQGTSLYGYTF. The CDR3 nucleotides read TGTGCCAGCAGACAGGGTACGAGTCTCTATGGCTACACCTTC.

The V call is TRBV25-1, the J call TRBJ1-4; 7 bases map to TRBD1. The V and J ends lost 4 bases and 4 bases, in that order; junction bases with no gene match: 3. Germline V gives CDR1 MGHDK, CDR2 SYGVNS. The CDR3 contains 14 residues. Here the CDR3 DNA reads TGTGCCAGCAGTGGGACAGGATTTAATGAAAAACTGTTTTTT. This encodes CASSGTGFNEKLFF.

The chain is built from TRBV6-5 and TRBJ2-2; 9 bases are a match to TRBD1. Germline V gene sequence: CDR1 MNHEY, CDR2 SVGAGI. This CDR3 comprises 15 residues. V shed 5 bases and J 6 bases; nucleotides not matched to a gene: 7. CDR3 in amino acids: CASSQGQGIPGELFF. In DNA, the CDR3 is TGTGCCAGCAGTCAGGGACAGGGAATCCCCGGGGAGCTGTTTTTT.

The chain's CDR3 is CASSLGGRKDTIYF. CDR3 bases: TGTGCCAGCAGTTTAGGTGGGAGGAAGGACACCATATATTTT. This chain links TRBV28 with TRBJ1-3; no clear D. This CDR3 has 14 amino acids. Trimming removed 2 bases at V and 8 bases at J, with 13 bases between. Germline-derived CDR1 and CDR2 are MDHEN and SYDVKM.

The V and J genes are TRBV15 and TRBJ2-7; 10 nucleotides align to TRBD2. Germline V gene data show CDR1 as LNHNV and CDR2 as YYDKDF (reference sequence). J was trimmed by 3 bases and V by 5 bases; bases with no gene match: 7. The CDR3 has 15 amino acids. The CDR3 protein is CATSEGSGGVYEQYF. CDR3 nucleotide sequence: TGTGCCACCAGCGAGGGGAGCGGGGGGGTCTACGAGCAGTACTTC.

The chain is built from TRBV11-2 and TRBJ1-5; D gene ambiguous. The V and J ends lost 5 bases and 11 bases respectively, with 16 bases between them. CDR3 length equals 13 residues. Germline-derived CDR1 and CDR2 are SGHAT and FQNNGV. The CDR3 protein is CASSPLDGEAQHF. As DNA, the CDR3 is TGTGCCAGCAGCCCTTTAGACGGAGAAGCCCAGCATTTT.

The chain has TRBV14 and TRBJ1-5; no definite D call. The germline V gene has CDR1 SGHDN and CDR2 FVKESK. CDR3 size: 13 residues. V lost 0 bases and J lost 7, with 7 bases in between. CDR3 region: CASSQDVRQPQHF. The CDR3 region has the DNA TGTGCCAGCAGCCAAGATGTGCGGCAGCCCCAGCATTTT. Together with reference TRBV14 and TRBJ1-5, the CDR3 gives the full variable domain: EAGVTQFPSHSVIEKGQTVTLRCDPISGHDNLYWYRRVMGKEIKFLLHFVKESKQDESGMPNNRFLAERTGGTYSTLKVQPAELEDSGVYFCASSQDVRQPQHFGDGTRLSIL.

The chain carries TRBV5-1 and TRBJ2-2, with D uncertain. The CDR3 is made up of 12 amino acids. The V gene's germline CDR1 is SGHRS and CDR2 YFSETQ. Trimming pared 5 bases from V and 4 bases from J, leaving 6 bases between. For the CDR3, the DNA is TGCGCCAGCAGACAGACCACCGGGGAGCTGTTTTTT. It yields the protein CASRQTTGELFF. Full variable domain (rest looked up from reference TRBV5-1 and TRBJ2-2): KAGVTQTPRYLIKTRGQQVTLSCSPISGHRSVSWYQQTPGQGLQFLFEYFSETQRNKGNFPGRFSGRQFSNSRSEMNVSTLELGDSALYLCASRQTTGELFFGEGSRLTVL.

J is TRBJ1-6 and V is TRBV18; TRBD1 might be the D (6 bases). The V and J ends lost 3 bases and 10 bases respectively, with 28 bases between them. CDR3 length: 19 amino acids. CDR1 is KGHSH, CDR2 LQKENI, per germline. The CDR3 protein is CASSPSGGRSQIDGSPLHF. Written as DNA, the CDR3 is TGTGCCAGCTCACCCTCGGGGGGCCGTTCCCAGATAGATGGGTCACCCCTCCACTTT.

The J gene is TRBJ2-3, the V gene TRBV30, with 7 positions matching TRBD2. The CDR3 has 14 residues. With V trimmed by 2 bases and J by 6 bases, 8 bases remained unmatched. Germline values: CDR1 GTSNPN, CDR2 SVGIG (reference sequence). This CDR3 is CAWSPPGRMDTQYF. In DNA form, the CDR3 reads TGTGCCTGGAGTCCCCCCGGGAGGATGGATACGCAGTATTTT.

This chain links TRBV6-1 with TRBJ1-2; no clear D. V was trimmed by 1 base and J by 4 bases, leaving 10 bases between them. CDR3 size: 14 residues. Per germline, CDR1 MNHNS and CDR2 SASEGT. The CDR3 DNA reads TGTGCCAGCAGTGAAGACGAGGGAACCTATGGCTACACCTTC. This gives the protein CASSEDEGTYGYTF.

This clone was seen more than once but under ten times. This chain uses TRBV7-9 with TRBJ2-7, with TRBD1 matching 12 bases. The germline V gene encodes CDR1 SEHNR and CDR2 FQNEAQ (reference sequence). The CDR3 contains 15 residues. With 5 bases clipped from V and 6 bases from J, the junction kept 8 bases outside the gene matches. CDR3 loop: CASSSPGQGALEQYF. Here the CDR3 DNA reads TGTGCCAGCAGCAGTCCGGGACAGGGGGCTCTCGAGCAGTACTTC.

J is TRBJ2-1 and V is TRBV15; 10 bases agree with TRBD1. The V gene end was trimmed by 5 bases and the J gene end by 6 bases; junction bases not matched to a gene: 7. Germline V gene sequence: CDR1 LNHNV, CDR2 YYDKDF (reference sequence). The CDR3 length is 15 residues. CDR3 nucleotide sequence: TGTGCCACCAGCGTCCGGACAGGGGGACTCAATGAGCAGTTCTTC. This codes for CATSVRTGGLNEQFF.

The chain joins TRBV15 to TRBJ1-1; the D is unclear. The V end lost 4 bases, the J end lost 2 bases, and 11 bases lay between the germline ends. From germline, CDR1 is LNHNV and CDR2 YYDKDF (reference sequence). The CDR3 is 14 residues long. As DNA, the CDR3 is TGTGCCACCAGCACAGGTCCTCTTAACACTGAAGCTTTCTTT. As protein: CATSTGPLNTEAFF.

This clone was seen just once. V is TRBV27 and J is TRBJ2-1, with 7 bases lining up with TRBD1. This CDR3 region has 14 residues. Germline CDR1 reads MNHEY; CDR2 reads SMNVEV (reference sequence). The V gene end was trimmed by 4 bases and the J gene end by 5 bases; junction bases not matched to a gene: 5. CDR3 nucleotides: TGTGCCAGCAGTTCCGGGACAGCCAACAATGAGCAGTTCTTC. The encoded protein is CASSSGTANNEQFF.

Worth noting for this clone: Its ends do not fully match the called genes, so a read error is possible. The chain links TRBV28 to TRBJ1-4; D perhaps matches TRBD1 (6 bases). Germline V gene sequence: CDR1 MDHEN, CDR2 SYDVKM. The CDR3 has 12 amino acids. CDR3 in amino acids: CASSSTYREMLF. CDR3 coding DNA: TGTGCCAGCAGTTCAACCTACAGGGAAATGTTGTTT.

The chain has TRBV6-5 and TRBJ1-1; 7 bases map to TRBD1. Germline values: CDR1 MNHEY, CDR2 SVGAGI. This CDR3 has 15 residues. The V gene end was trimmed by 4 bases and the J gene end by 0 bases; junction bases not matched to a gene: 5. The CDR3 here is CASSSWTGLNTEAFF. CDR3 nucleotides: TGTGCCAGCAGTTCCTGGACAGGCCTGAACACTGAAGCTTTCTTT.

The J gene is TRBJ1-1, the V gene TRBV13; 9 nucleotides agree with TRBD1. Germline values: CDR1 PRHDT, CDR2 FYEKMQ (reference sequence). The CDR3 length is 15 residues. The junction had 8 bases not matched to a gene; V was cut back by 5 bases and J by 4 bases. The CDR3 bases are TGTGCCAGCAGCGAATACAGGGGGCGGGTCACTGAAGCTTTCTTT. Amino acids: CASSEYRGRVTEAFF.

This rearrangement joins TRBV18 to TRBJ1-2, with TRBD1 matching over 10 bases. Germline CDR1 KGHSH, CDR2 LQKENI. The ends lost 6 bases at V and 7 bases at J; junction bases unmatched: 14. CDR3 length equals 16 residues. CDR3 nucleotide sequence: TGTGCCAGCTCGGAGATGCCGGGACAGGGGTTGAGTGGCTACACCTTC. It is translated as CASSEMPGQGLSGYTF. Using reference TRBV18 and TRBJ1-2 for the parts outside the CDR3, the full variable domain is NAGVMQNPRHLVRRRGQEARLRCSPMKGHSHVYWYRQLPEEGLKFMVYLQKENIIDESGMPKERFSAEFPKEGPSILRIQQVVRGDSAAYFCASSEMPGQGLSGYTFGSGTRLTVV.

The chain recombines TRBV5-5 with TRBJ1-2; a weak D match, TRBD1 (6 bases). CDR1 is SGHKS and CDR2 is YYEKEE in the germline V gene (reference sequence). V shed 1 base and J shed 5 bases, with 24 bases lying between them. CDR3 length equals 18 residues. DNA for the CDR3: TGTGCCAGCAGCTTGTTATTTTGGAGGACAGAAGGAACGTATGGCTACACCTTC. Its translation: CASSLLFWRTEGTYGYTF.

This clone has only one observation. As DNA, the CDR3 is TGCAGTGCCTCGACGGGCTATGGCTACACCTTC. Its translation: CSASTGYGYTF. The chain uses TRBV20-1 and TRBJ1-2; D gene unclear. CDR1 and CDR2 from the germline V gene are DFQATT and SNEGSKA (reference sequence). CDR3 length: 11 residues. The V end was cut by 6 bases, the J end by 4 bases, with 9 bases between.

The rearrangement joins TRBV28 to TRBJ1-6; 7 nucleotides align to TRBD1. V shed 3 bases, J shed 10 bases, and the junction held 9 bases outside the gene matches. CDR1 MDHEN and CDR2 SYDVKM come from the germline V gene. The CDR3 runs to 15 residues. The CDR3 loop is CASSLDQGGRSPLHF. CDR3 DNA sequence: TGTGCCAGCAGTTTGGATCAGGGGGGCAGGTCACCCCTCCACTTT.

The chain uses TRBV2 and TRBJ2-3, with no clear D. The CDR3 consists of 11 residues. Germline V gene data show CDR1 as SNHLY and CDR2 as FYNNEI. Deletions cut 6 bases from V and 5 bases from J, with 6 bases between. CDR3 nucleotide sequence: TGTGCCAGCAGCCTAGAAGATACGCAGTATTTT. Translated: CASSLEDTQYF.

The V gene is TRBV30, the J gene TRBJ1-6; D call uncertain. The germline V gene encodes CDR1 GTSNPN and CDR2 SVGIG (reference sequence). The CDR3 is 13 residues long. V lost 2 bases and J 7 bases, leaving 9 bases between the germline ends. CDR3 amino acids: CAWSSSTNSPLHF. The CDR3 DNA follows: TGTGCCTGGAGTAGTTCCACAAATTCACCCCTCCACTTT.

V and J are TRBV4-2 and TRBJ1-5; a possible D gene is TRBD1 (5 bases). Germline V gives CDR1 LGHNA, CDR2 YNFKEQ. The CDR3 sequence is 15 residues long. Trimming shortened V by 3 bases and J by 1 base, and 10 bases separated the two germline ends. For the CDR3, the DNA is TGTGCCAGCAGCCACCAGGGAAAGAGCAATCAGCCCCAGCATTTT. It yields the protein CASSHQGKSNQPQHF.

The CDR3, as DNA: TGTGCCAGCAGTTACACCGGGGGGGCTCGCTCTGGAAACACCATATATTTT. Its translation: CASSYTGGARSGNTIYF. The chain is built from TRBV5-5 and TRBJ1-3; TRBD1 might be the D (6 bases). CDR1 and CDR2 from the germline V gene are SGHKS and YYEKEE (reference sequence). The V end was cut by 5 bases, the J end by 0 bases, with 18 bases between. The CDR3 consists of 17 residues.

The CDR3 nucleotides read TGTGCCAGCAGCTTAGCGTCGGGTGGAGATACGCAGTATTTT. Amino acid sequence: CASSLASGGDTQYF. This chain uses TRBV5-4 with TRBJ2-3; no reliable D call. V lost 2 bases, J lost 5 bases, and 12 bases lay in between. The germline CDR1 and CDR2 sequences are SGHNT and YYREEE (reference sequence). This CDR3 spans 14 amino acids.

This clone was observed a handful of times. The rearrangement joins TRBV28 to TRBJ1-4, with 7 bases that match TRBD1. The V gene's germline CDR1 is MDHEN and CDR2 SYDVKM. V was clipped by 2 bases and J by 3 bases; unmatched bases: 3. The CDR3 totals 15 residues. The CDR3 nucleotides read TGTGCCAGCAGTTTAACAGGGGTGGCTAATGAAAAACTGTTTTTT. The encoded protein is CASSLTGVANEKLFF.

This clone was counted many times. The V call is TRBV30, the J call TRBJ1-5, with a weak D call TRBD1 (5 bases). Trimming removed 0 bases at V and 7 bases at J, with 19 bases between. Germline CDR1 GTSNPN, CDR2 SVGIG (reference sequence). The CDR3 contains 16 residues. The DNA of the CDR3 is TGTGCCTGGAGTGTAAAAGGGGCGGGGGTCCTCCAGCCCCAGCATTTT. It yields the protein CAWSVKGAGVLQPQHF.

V gene TRBV2 combines with J gene TRBJ1-1; the D is unclear. CDR3 size: 14 residues. Germline V gene sequence: CDR1 SNHLY, CDR2 FYNNEI. Deletions cut 3 bases from V and 1 base from J, with 9 bases between. The CDR3 DNA sequence: TGTGCCAGCAGTGAGAGGCAGCCGAACACTGAAGCTTTCTTT. Its translation: CASSERQPNTEAFF.

V and J are TRBV30 and TRBJ1-3; 7 bases fit TRBD1. Germline loops: CDR1 GTSNPN, CDR2 SVGIG (reference sequence). V was clipped by 3 bases and J by 0 bases; unmatched bases: 5. This CDR3 spans 15 amino acids. As DNA, the CDR3 is TGTGCCTGGAGGAGGGGGCTCAGCTCTGGAAACACCATATATTTT. Translating gives CAWRRGLSSGNTIYF.

This clone was found once. The chain uses TRBV18 and TRBJ2-1, with 10 bases lining up with TRBD2. This CDR3 spans 16 amino acids. Germline V gene lookup returns CDR1 KGHSH and CDR2 LQKENI. The ends lost 2 bases at V and 9 bases at J; junction bases unmatched: 10. The CDR3 loop reads CASSPISSGGAGEQFF. For the CDR3, the DNA is TGTGCCAGCTCACCAATCTCCAGCGGGGGGGCGGGTGAGCAGTTCTTC.